Listed below are T cell receptor beta chains from one sample, sequenced in a study of cytomegalovirus exposure and HLA in healthy donors. Data came from immunoSEQ multiplex PCR; TCRdb stores just in-frame clones and leaves some out. The sample comprises over 100,000 clones, roughly 63% of which are singletons, and 5% to 7% rests with the top ten. Sequencing was carried out using PBMCs. These receptors were obtained from a woman in her seventies in good health and CMV-seropositive. The CDR3 runs from the conserved cysteine through the conserved F or W. D genes are given only for firm matches. Expanded clones get a size class; other rows say once, few or many, or leave the size out.

. | TRBJ2-7 | TRBD1 | TRBV6-4 | TGTGCCAGCAGTGACCCAAGGGACAGGGGTCTCTCCTACGAGCAGTACTTC | CASSDPRDRGLSYEQYF
. | TRBJ1-1 | TRBD1 | TRBV19 | TGTGCCAGTAGTAGTGACAGGGGGACTGAAGCTTTCTTT | CASSSDRGTEAFF
. | TRBJ2-7 | TRBD2 | TRBV2 | TGTGCCAGCAGTGGGACTAGCGGGGGATACGAGCAGTACTTC | CASSGTSGGYEQYF
. | TRBJ1-5 | . | TRBV30 | TGTGCCTGGAGTGTGACAGGCTCTAGGGCCCAGCATTTT | CAWSVTGSRAQHF
. | TRBJ2-3 | TRBD2 | TRBV6-1 | TGTGCCAGCAGTAAAGCGGGAGCCACAGATACGCAGTATTTT | CASSKAGATDTQYF
. | TRBJ1-6 | TRBD1 | TRBV30 | TGTGCCTGGAGGACAGGGGGGCATAATTCACCCCTCCACTTT | CAWRTGGHNSPLHF
few | TRBJ1-1 | . | TRBV30 | TGTGCCTGGAGTGTAGACACCTTGAACACTGAAGCTTTCTTT | CAWSVDTLNTEAFF
few | TRBJ1-6 | . | TRBV5-5 | TGTGCCAGCAGCTTACCAGGGTCCTCCTATAATTCACCCCTCCACTTT | CASSLPGSSYNSPLHF
. | TRBJ2-7 | TRBD1 | TRBV13 | TGTGCCAGCAGCATCGGTAGGGGGCGGGTTCACGAGCAGTACTTC | CASSIGRGRVHEQYF
. | TRBJ2-7 | TRBD1 | TRBV11-3 | TGTGCCAGCAGCAACAGGGGGTCCTACGAGCAGTACTTC | CASSNRGSYEQYF
. | TRBJ2-3 | . | TRBV14 | TGTGCCAGCAGCCAATCCAACCCAGTTCAGACGCAGTATTTT | CASSQSNPVQTQYF
. | TRBJ1-1 | TRBD1 | TRBV5-1 | TGCGCCAGCAGCGGCCGGGACAGGGGGAACACTGAAGCTTTCTTT | CASSGRDRGNTEAFF
. | TRBJ2-2 | TRBD2 | TRBV27 | TGTGCCAGCAGTGACCGACCAAAGGGACTGCGGGGGACCGGGGAGCTGTTTTTT | CASSDRPKGLRGTGELFF
. | TRBJ2-7 | TRBD2 | TRBV2 | TGTGCCAGCAGTGAAACCAGTCCGGGACTAGTAGCCTACGAGCAGTACTTC | CASSETSPGLVAYEQYF
. | TRBJ1-1 | TRBD1 | TRBV7-2 | TGTGCCAGCAGCTCACAGGGGTCTGAAGCTTTCTTT | CASSSQGSEAFF
. | TRBJ1-1 | . | TRBV14 | TGTGCCAGCAGCCAAGTTCTGGGCCCGTCGGAAGCTTTCTTT | CASSQVLGPSEAFF
. | TRBJ1-2 | TRBD1 | TRBV5-4 | TGTGCCAGCAGCGCCGAACAGGGGTTTAACTATGGCTACACCTTC | CASSAEQGFNYGYTF
. | TRBJ1-4 | TRBD1 | TRBV5-6 | TGTGCCAGCAGCCTGCCTGGGACAGGAACTAATGAAAAACTGTTTTTT | CASSLPGTGTNEKLFF
. | TRBJ2-5 | TRBD1 | TRBV5-8 | TGTGCCAGCAGCTCAGGCCGACAGGGACGCCAAGAGACCCGGTACTTC | CASSSGRQGRQETRYF
. | TRBJ1-2 | . | TRBV29-1 | TGCAGCGCTATCGGGCCGGGACTGATTAACTATGGCTACACCTTC | CSAIGPGLINYGYTF
. | TRBJ2-5 | TRBD1 | TRBV4-1 | TGCGCCAGCAGCCGGACAGGGGACGGGGAGACCCAGTACTTC | CASSRTGDGETQYF
few | TRBJ1-6 | TRBD1 | TRBV30 | TGTGCCTGGAGTGACCTACAGGGGCGGCGAAATTCACCCCTCCACTTT | CAWSDLQGRRNSPLHF